The next 14 T cell receptor beta chains were all read from a single sample in a study of OX40 agonist ivuxolimab in advanced cancers. The assay was immunoSEQ multiplex PCR, and TCRdb's table has in-frame clones only and misses some. The sample shows about 61,000 clones, 70% to 90% of them seen only once. Sequenced here: CD4+ or CD8+ T cells sorted from blood, sampled in a trial of the OX40 agonist ivuxolimab. All receptors derive from an adult with an advanced solid tumor such as melanoma, head and neck, liver or kidney cancer.

The rearrangement uses TRBV6-6 and TRBJ2-7; D is ambiguous. The CDR3 contains 13 residues. Germline V gene data show CDR1 as MNHNY and CDR2 as SVGAGI (reference sequence). Trimming cost V 6 bases and J 6 bases, with 15 bases left between them. The CDR3: CASSQHRGGEQYF. Here the CDR3 DNA reads TGTGCCAGCAGCCAACATAGAGGTGGCGAGCAGTACTTC.

The chain employs TRBV18 and TRBJ1-1; 7 bases are shared with TRBD1. Germline-derived CDR1 and CDR2 are KGHSH and LQKENI. The CDR3 runs 18 residues. J was trimmed by 1 base and V by 2 bases; bases with no gene match: 13. The CDR3 protein is CASSPVRQRGQQNTEAFF. CDR3 coding DNA: TGTGCCAGCTCACCAGTTCGTCAGAGGGGGCAACAGAACACTGAAGCTTTCTTT.

V gene TRBV6-5 combines with J gene TRBJ2-1, with D possibly matching TRBD1 (5 bases). In germline, CDR1 is MNHEY, CDR2 SVGAGI. Trimming took off 0 bases at V and 6 bases at J, with 15 bases between the two ends. The CDR3 covers 16 residues. Here the CDR3 DNA reads TGTGCCAGCAGTTACTCGATCAGGGCCGGTACCAATGAGCAGTTCTTC. It translates to CASSYSIRAGTNEQFF.

This rearrangement joins TRBV7-2 to TRBJ2-1; 10 bases line up with TRBD2. This CDR3 has 14 residues. Germline-derived CDR1 and CDR2 are SGHTA and FQGNSA. Germline trimming cut 5 bases from V and 7 bases from J; bases unmatched to any gene: 5. CDR3 loop: CASSRGLALNEQFF. The CDR3 region has the DNA TGTGCCAGCAGCCGGGGACTAGCGTTAAATGAGCAGTTCTTC.

This sequence joins TRBV27 and TRBJ2-5, with D unclear. The CDR3 totals 14 residues. V was shortened by 0 bases and J by 4 bases, with 9 bases between the two germline ends. Germline CDR1 reads MNHEY; CDR2 reads SMNVEV (reference sequence). This CDR3 reads CASSLSYAVETQYF. The CDR3 coding sequence is TGTGCCAGCAGTTTATCGTACGCGGTAGAGACCCAGTACTTC.

The CDR3 here is CASSKDRGIYNEQFF. CDR3 bases: TGTGCCAGCAGCAAGGACAGGGGGATTTACAATGAGCAGTTCTTC. The chain employs TRBV7-6 and TRBJ2-1; the match to TRBD1 covers 10 bases. Germline V CDR1 and CDR2: SGHVS, FNYEAQ. CDR3 length: 15 amino acids. Trimming took 5 bases from V and 4 from J; bases not matched to a gene: 5.

The chain has TRBV5-1 and TRBJ1-2; tentatively, D is TRBD1 (5 bases). This CDR3 has 14 residues. Germline V lookup: CDR1 SGHRS, CDR2 YFSETQ. The V end lost 0 bases, the J end lost 4 bases, and 10 bases lay between the germline ends. The CDR3 DNA reads TGCGCCAGCAGCTTGGTGGGGGGATCCTATGGCTACACCTTC. Encoded protein: CASSLVGGSYGYTF.

The genes are TRBV11-1 and TRBJ2-7; D possibly corresponds to TRBD1 (5 bases). CDR3 length equals 15 residues. V was shortened by 0 bases and J by 3 bases, with 12 bases between the two germline ends. The germline CDR1 and CDR2 sequences are SGHAT and FQDESV (reference sequence). CDR3 DNA: TGTGCCAGCAGCTTAGCCGCCGAGACAGTCTACGAGCAGTACTTC. Its translation: CASSLAAETVYEQYF.

The CDR3 coding sequence is TGTGCCAGCAGTACGGGCCCTATGGGCACTGAAGCTTTCTTT. It translates to CASSTGPMGTEAFF. The J gene is TRBJ1-1, the V gene TRBV28, with unresolved D. The length of the CDR3 is 14 residues. V gave up 5 bases and J gave up 4 bases, with 14 bases separating them. The germline V gene has CDR1 MDHEN and CDR2 SYDVKM.

This chain links TRBV4-1 with TRBJ1-4; 10 positions match TRBD1. V lost 0 bases to trimming and J lost 7 bases; unmatched junction nucleotides: 14. Germline V lookup: CDR1 MGHRA, CDR2 YSYEKL. This CDR3 has 19 amino acids. The CDR3 sequence: CASSQEPTGGSGMSEKLFF. In DNA form, the CDR3 reads TGCGCCAGCAGCCAAGAGCCGACAGGGGGCAGCGGCATGAGTGAAAAACTGTTTTTT.

The chain is built from TRBV19 and TRBJ1-1; unclear D gene. Trimming left V 3 bases short and J 1 base short, with 9 bases between. The CDR3 contains 14 residues. Germline lookup yields CDR1 LNHDA and CDR2 SQIVND (reference sequence). This CDR3 reads CASSMREGNTEAFF. The CDR3 coding sequence is TGTGCCAGTAGTATGAGGGAGGGGAACACTGAAGCTTTCTTT. The full variable domain, completed using reference TRBV19 and TRBJ1-1, is DGGITQSPKYLFRKEGQNVTLSCEQNLNHDAMYWYRQDPGQGLRLIYYSQIVNDFQKGDIAEGYSVSREKKESFPLTVTSAQKNPTAFYLCASSMREGNTEAFFGQGTRLTVV.

The J gene is TRBJ1-1, the V gene TRBV6-5; the D is unclear. The germline V gene encodes CDR1 MNHEY and CDR2 SVGAGI. This CDR3 spans 14 amino acids. The V end was cut by 6 bases, the J end by 4 bases, with 15 bases between. CDR3 sequence: CASSHPGKGTEAFF. The CDR3 DNA follows: TGTGCCAGCAGCCACCCGGGTAAGGGCACTGAAGCTTTCTTT.

The chain couples TRBV5-4 to TRBJ1-2, with D tentatively TRBD1 (6 bases). The V end lost 3 bases, the J end lost 6 bases, and 18 bases lay between the germline ends. CDR3 length equals 15 residues. Germline V gives CDR1 SGHNT, CDR2 YYREEE (reference sequence). The CDR3 DNA reads as TGTGCCAGCAGCTCCGGACAGATCCGGGGGGATGGCTACACCTTC. This encodes CASSSGQIRGDGYTF.

The chain combines TRBV18 with TRBJ2-5; D ambiguous. Germline CDR1 and CDR2: KGHSH and LQKENI. Deletions cut 3 bases from V and 0 bases from J, with 8 bases between. This CDR3 is built from 14 residues. CDR3 DNA: TGTGCCAGCTCACCCGAGATGTACCAAGAGACCCAGTACTTC. Residues: CASSPEMYQETQYF.